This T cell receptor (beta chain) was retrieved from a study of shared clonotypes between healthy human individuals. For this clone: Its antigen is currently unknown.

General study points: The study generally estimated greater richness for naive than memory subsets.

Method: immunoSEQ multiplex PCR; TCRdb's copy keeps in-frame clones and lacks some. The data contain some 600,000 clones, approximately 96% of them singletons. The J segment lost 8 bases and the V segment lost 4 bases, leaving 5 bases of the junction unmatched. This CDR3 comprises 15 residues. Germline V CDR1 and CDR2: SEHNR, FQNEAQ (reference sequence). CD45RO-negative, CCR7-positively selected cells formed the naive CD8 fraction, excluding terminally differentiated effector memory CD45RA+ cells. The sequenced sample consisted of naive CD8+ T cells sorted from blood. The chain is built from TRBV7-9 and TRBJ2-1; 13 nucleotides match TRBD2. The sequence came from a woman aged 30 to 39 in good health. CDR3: CASSSRTSGRYEQFF. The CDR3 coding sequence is TGTGCCAGCAGCTCACGGACTAGCGGGAGATATGAGCAGTTCTTC.